The present TCR beta chain was sequenced within a study of molecular identifiers for immune sequencing clone quantification. The study's findings and limits: In naive cells, under 1% of molecules belonged to clones above 20 RNA copies, against over 97% in effector cells.

TCRdb redid the calling of the PCR reads with MiXCR, one entry per CDR3 protein. The sample has roughly 93,000 distinct CDR3 sequences, under 20% seen once; the top ten hold around 0.8%. This clonotype was picked up many times. Its antigen remains unknown. Germline CDR1 and CDR2: MNHEY and SMNVEV (reference sequence). V was pared by 5 bases and J by 3 bases, with 8 bases between. CDR3 length equals 13 residues. The receptor was isolated from a human donor in good health. Some libraries in this study had Jurkat cell RNA spiked in. J is TRBJ1-5 and V is TRBV27; D might be TRBD1 (5 bases). The sequencing input was naive CD8+ T cells from blood, with Jurkat cell RNA spiked in. Described subset: FACS-sorted CD8+CD4-CCR7+CD45RA+ naive T cells. The CDR3, as DNA: TGTGCCAGCAGTGGGGCGATCAATCAGCCCCAGCATTTT. Translation: CASSGAINQPQHF.